This T cell receptor (beta chain) was recovered during a study of molecular identifiers for immune sequencing clone quantification. Study-wide background: Replicate experiments took RNA from around 20,000 or 100,000 naive CD8 cells, divided it five ways and sequenced four. General study findings and limits: Clones that had above 20 RNA copies took up over 99% of effector molecules but under 1% in naive cells.

A CD8+CD4-CCR7+CD45RA+ gate was used to sort naive CD8 T cells. Previously published methods and listed TCR primers were used for the bulk TCR libraries. TCRdb redid the calling of the PCR reads with MiXCR, one entry per CDR3 protein. The sample carries about 630,000 distinct CDR3 sequences, about 25% recorded once. This clonotype was counted only a few times. What it binds is unknown. CDR1 is MNHNY and CDR2 is SVGAGI in the germline V gene (reference sequence). This CDR3 has 15 amino acids. V lost 6 bases to trimming and J lost 1 base, with 15 bases between them. This TCR derives from a human donor in good health. Some libraries in this study had Jurkat cell RNA spiked in. This chain uses TRBV6-6 with TRBJ1-1; the D is unclear. The sample comprised naive CD8+ T cells from blood, with Jurkat cell RNA spiked in. The subset denotes: FACS-sorted CD8+CD4-CCR7+CD45RA+ naive T cells. CDR3 protein: CASSPLFGENTEAFF. In DNA, the CDR3 is TGTGCCAGCAGCCCGCTCTTTGGGGAGAACACTGAAGCTTTCTTT.